A single sample gave rise to the 29 T cell receptor beta chains below, sequenced in a study of blood T cell repertoires in COVID-19. Clones were read by immunoSEQ multiplex PCR, and TCRdb kept only the in-frame ones, dropping some. The sample holds around 72,000 clones, roughly 82% seen once. The sample comprised peripheral blood. Receptors were obtained from a human donor in a cohort sampled during active COVID-19.

CDR3 DNA: TGTGCCAGCAGCTTGTGGGGCAAGCGGGCTGAAGCTTTCTTT. Translating it yields CASSLWGKRAEAFF. This chain uses TRBV13 with TRBJ1-1; TRBD1 might be the D (5 bases). This CDR3 contains 14 residues. The germline CDR1 and CDR2 sequences are PRHDT and FYEKMQ (reference sequence). V shed 3 bases and J shed 6 bases, with 14 bases lying between them.

This clone was detected only once. J is TRBJ1-2 and V is TRBV3-1 (or the pseudogene TRBV3-2), with 8 bases that match TRBD1. Per the germline V gene, CDR1 is LGHDT and CDR2 is YNNKEL (reference sequence). V was pared by 4 bases and J by 1 base, with 5 bases of the junction left unmatched. There are 15 residues in the CDR3. CDR3 protein: CASSPGTGINYGYTF. The CDR3 DNA sequence: TGTGCCAGCAGCCCCGGGACAGGAATTAACTATGGCTACACCTTC.

The gene calls are TRBV29-1 and TRBJ1-4; the match to TRBD1 covers 8 bases. The ends lost 4 bases at V and 7 bases at J; junction bases unmatched: 5. Germline V gene lookup returns CDR1 SQVTM and CDR2 ANQGSEA. The CDR3 sequence is 13 residues long. CDR3 sequence (DNA): TGCAGCGTTGTAGGACAGGGACGTGAAAAACTGTTTTTT. As protein: CSVVGQGREKLFF.

This clone was recorded only once. V usage is TRBV7-9 and J usage is TRBJ2-3; tentatively, D is TRBD2 (5 bases). The CDR3 loop spans 15 amino acids. Germline CDR1 reads SEHNR; CDR2 reads FQNEAQ (reference sequence). Trimming took 0 bases from V and 3 from J, leaving 10 bases between them. CDR3: CASSLALGRTDTQYF. As DNA, the CDR3 is TGTGCCAGCAGCTTAGCGCTGGGGAGAACAGATACGCAGTATTTT.

The V gene is TRBV4-1, the J gene TRBJ2-5, with TRBD2 matching 13 bases. V gave up 4 bases and J gave up 1 base; unmatched junction bases: 3. Looked up from germline, CDR1 is MGHRA and CDR2 is YSYEKL. The CDR3 is made up of 16 amino acids. CDR3 DNA: TGCGCCAGCAGCCTTACTAGCGGGGGGGCCCAAGAGACCCAGTACTTC. Protein sequence: CASSLTSGGAQETQYF.

Concerning this clone itself: The junction differs from germline at one of its ends, possibly a read error. The V call is TRBV7-7, the J call TRBJ2-1, with TRBD1 matching over 8 bases. From germline, CDR1 is SSHAT and CDR2 FNYEAQ (reference sequence). CDR3 length: 14 amino acids. CDR3 protein: CASSLVQGGNEQFF. The CDR3 region has the DNA TGTGCTAGCAGCTTAGTACAGGGGGGCAATGAGCAGTTCTTC. Full variable domain (rest looked up from reference TRBV7-7 and TRBJ2-1): GAGVSQSPRYKVTKRGQDVTLRCDPISSHATLYWYQQALGQGPEFLTYFNYEAQPDKSGLPSDRFSAERPEGSISTLTIQRTEQRDSAMYRCASSLVQGGNEQFFGPGTRLTVL.

The J gene is TRBJ1-1, the V gene TRBV11-1; 7 positions agree with TRBD1. The trim removed 2 bases at V and 4 bases at J, leaving 10 bases unmatched. The CDR3 is 16 amino acids. Germline values: CDR1 SGHAT, CDR2 FQDESV (reference sequence). CDR3 bases: TGTGCCAGCAGCTTATCCTCAGGGGGGCTGAGCACTGAAGCTTTCTTT. Protein: CASSLSSGGLSTEAFF.

The chain combines TRBV5-8 with TRBJ2-5, with 8 positions matching TRBD2. The CDR3 covers 15 residues. Germline trimming cut 6 bases from V and 1 base from J; bases unmatched to any gene: 8. Germline V lookup: CDR1 SGHTS, CDR2 YDEGEE. The CDR3 sequence is CASKRRGVFQETQYF. The CDR3 DNA is TGTGCCAGCAAAAGGCGGGGGGTGTTCCAAGAGACCCAGTACTTC.

The chain employs TRBV6-6 and TRBJ2-1, with a tentative D call TRBD2 (6 bases). The germline gives CDR1 MNHNY, CDR2 SVGAGI (reference sequence). This CDR3 region has 14 residues. The germline V and J ends were trimmed by 2 bases and 3 bases, with 8 bases remaining between them. The CDR3 region is CASSYTGLYNEQFF. CDR3 in DNA: TGTGCCAGCAGTTACACGGGACTCTACAATGAGCAGTTCTTC.

The chain links TRBV19 to TRBJ1-5, with D perhaps TRBD1 (5 bases). Germline lookup yields CDR1 LNHDA and CDR2 SQIVND (reference sequence). This CDR3 comprises 15 residues. The V end lost 7 bases, the J end lost 0 bases, and 13 bases lay between the germline ends. The CDR3, as DNA: TGTGCCAGTACTACCGACAGATATAGCAATCAGCCCCAGCATTTT. Its protein is CASTTDRYSNQPQHF.

The chain recombines TRBV12-3 or TRBV12-4 with TRBJ1-5; D is possibly TRBD1 (6 bases). The CDR3 length is 12 residues. Trimming shortened V by 6 bases and J by 4 bases, and 7 bases separated the two germline ends. CDR3 DNA: TGTGCCAGCAGGACAGGAAATCAGCCCCAGCATTTT. This encodes CASRTGNQPQHF.

This clone was found a few times. The chain is built from TRBV6-5 and TRBJ1-1; D gene ambiguous. Between the trimmed V and J ends, which lost 7 bases and 3 bases, there was a span of 12 bases. Germline V gene lookup returns CDR1 MNHEY and CDR2 SVGAGI. The CDR3 extends over 13 amino acids. The CDR3 DNA reads as TGTGCCAGCACTTCTAGGTGGGACACTGAAGCTTTCTTT. Protein product: CASTSRWDTEAFF.

The chain links TRBV9 to TRBJ1-2; 11 bases are shared with TRBD1. This CDR3 region has 16 residues. The V gene end was trimmed by 1 base and the J gene end by 5 bases; junction bases not matched to a gene: 7. Per the germline V gene, CDR1 is SGDLS and CDR2 is YYNGEE. CDR3 amino acids: CASSVSTGTGGYGYTF. The CDR3 DNA is TGTGCCAGCAGCGTATCGACCGGGACAGGGGGTTATGGCTACACCTTC.

The chain links TRBV4-2 to TRBJ2-1; 12 bases align to TRBD1. Germline assignment: CDR1 LGHNA and CDR2 YNFKEQ. The CDR3 is made up of 15 amino acids. V shed 3 bases, J shed 8 bases, and the junction held 5 bases outside the gene matches. The CDR3 loop is CASSQGQGAVDEQFF. DNA for the CDR3: TGTGCCAGCAGCCAGGGACAGGGGGCGGTGGATGAGCAGTTCTTC.

CDR3 sequence (DNA): TGCGCCAGCAGCTTGTCAGACACGTACACTGAAGCTTTCTTT. Translated: CASSLSDTYTEAFF. The V gene is TRBV5-1, the J gene TRBJ1-1; D is ambiguous. The CDR3 totals 14 residues. V was shortened by 1 base and J by 3 bases, with 10 bases between the two germline ends. CDR1 and CDR2 (germline): SGHRS, YFSETQ.

The V call is TRBV4-1, the J call TRBJ2-2, with D unclear. Per germline, CDR1 MGHRA and CDR2 YSYEKL. The ends were cut back, 2 bases at V and 1 base at J, with 8 bases in the middle. The CDR3 loop spans 15 amino acids. The CDR3 sequence: CASSQLIMNTGELFF. The DNA for the CDR3 is TGCGCCAGCAGCCAACTAATTATGAACACCGGGGAGCTGTTTTTT.

The chain employs TRBV5-4 and TRBJ2-7, with D maybe TRBD1 (6 bases). From germline, CDR1 is SGHNT and CDR2 YYREEE (reference sequence). The CDR3 sequence is 14 residues long. The V gene lost 3 bases and the J gene lost 6 bases, with 16 bases spanning the gap. This chain's CDR3 is CASSSIGGPGEQYF. The CDR3 region has the DNA TGTGCCAGCAGCTCTATAGGGGGTCCGGGCGAGCAGTACTTC. The full variable domain, completed using reference TRBV5-4 and TRBJ2-7, is ETGVTQSPTHLIKTRGQQVTLRCSSQSGHNTVSWYQQALGQGPQFIFQYYREEENGRGNFPPRFSGLQFPNYSSELNVNALELDDSALYLCASSSIGGPGEQYFGPGTRLTVT.

This clone came up a few times. The genes are TRBV6-5 and TRBJ2-5; D is perhaps TRBD2 (5 bases). V was shortened by 6 bases and J by 5 bases, with 16 bases between the two germline ends. Germline V gene sequence: CDR1 MNHEY, CDR2 SVGAGI. CDR3 size: 14 residues. The CDR3 here is CASRPGGPSETQYF. DNA for the CDR3: TGTGCCAGCAGACCCGGAGGACCTTCTGAGACCCAGTACTTC.

This clone was counted once. This chain connects TRBV4-1 to TRBJ2-7; TRBD2 aligns across 7 bases. With 1 base clipped from V and 7 bases from J, the junction kept 1 base outside the gene matches. The CDR3 loop spans 12 amino acids. The V gene's germline CDR1 is MGHRA and CDR2 YSYEKL. This CDR3 is CASSQGGGEQYF. The CDR3 DNA reads as TGCGCCAGCAGCCAAGGGGGAGGGGAGCAGTACTTC.

V is TRBV12-3 or TRBV12-4 and J is TRBJ1-2; unclear D gene. This CDR3 is built from 13 residues. V lost 3 bases and J lost 5, with 10 bases in between. CDR3 amino acids: CASSFVREYGYTF. For the CDR3, the DNA is TGTGCCAGCAGTTTCGTCCGAGAATATGGCTACACCTTC.

V gene TRBV5-1 combines with J gene TRBJ1-1, with D perhaps matching TRBD1 (5 bases). Germline V lookup: CDR1 SGHRS, CDR2 YFSETQ. The length of the CDR3 is 15 residues. Trimming stripped 2 bases from V and 2 bases from J, with 13 bases between. CDR3 sequence (DNA): TGCGCCAGCAGCTTAGGACGGGGGAAAAACACTGAAGCTTTCTTT. As protein: CASSLGRGKNTEAFF.

The chain has TRBV11-2 and TRBJ2-2; D is unresolved. The germline V gene has CDR1 SGHAT and CDR2 FQNNGV. Deletions cut 7 bases from V and 0 bases from J, with 15 bases between. The CDR3 contains 16 residues. CDR3 residues: CASTPWAGSNTGELFF. CDR3 bases: TGTGCCAGCACCCCATGGGCAGGCTCGAACACCGGGGAGCTGTTTTTT.

The chain is built from TRBV5-1 and TRBJ2-3, with TRBD2 matching over 10 bases. Germline loops: CDR1 SGHRS, CDR2 YFSETQ. The CDR3 is made up of 16 amino acids. V trimming: 0 bases; J trimming: 6 bases; junction bases outside the gene matches: 7. CDR3 DNA: TGCGCCAGCAGCTTGGCGGCTAGCGGGGGTACTGATACGCAGTATTTT. Encoded protein: CASSLAASGGTDTQYF. The whole variable domain, remainder taken from reference TRBV5-1 and TRBJ2-3, is KAGVTQTPRYLIKTRGQQVTLSCSPISGHRSVSWYQQTPGQGLQFLFEYFSETQRNKGNFPGRFSGRQFSNSRSEMNVSTLELGDSALYLCASSLAASGGTDTQYFGPGTRLTVL.

The chain couples TRBV7-9 to TRBJ2-7; the D gene is possibly TRBD1 (6 bases). The CDR3 covers 14 residues. V shed 4 bases and J shed 0 bases, with 10 bases lying between them. Germline V CDR1 and CDR2: SEHNR, FQNEAQ (reference sequence). In nucleotides, the CDR3 is TGTGCCAGCAGCTACCGGGACAACTCCTACGAGCAGTACTTC. This gives the protein CASSYRDNSYEQYF.

V is TRBV9 and J is TRBJ2-1; TRBD2 matches 11 bases. Germline V gives CDR1 SGDLS, CDR2 YYNGEE. Germline trimming cut 2 bases from V and 3 bases from J; bases unmatched to any gene: 1. This CDR3 comprises 15 residues. The CDR3 spells CASSVSGGDYNEQFF. The CDR3 DNA is TGTGCCAGCAGCGTTAGCGGGGGGGACTACAATGAGCAGTTCTTC.

The chain has TRBV4-2 and TRBJ1-2, with D tentatively TRBD1 (6 bases). V was clipped by 0 bases and J by 8 bases, with 7 bases between them. From germline, CDR1 is LGHNA and CDR2 YNFKEQ. There are 12 residues in the CDR3. The CDR3 nucleotides are TGTGCCAGCAGCCAAGATGGGGGCGGCTACACCTTC. This codes for CASSQDGGGYTF.

The V call is TRBV4-2, the J call TRBJ1-6, with 10 bases that match TRBD1. Germline-derived CDR1 and CDR2 are LGHNA and YNFKEQ. Germline trimming cut 2 bases from V and 9 bases from J; bases unmatched to any gene: 4. The CDR3 is 15 amino acids. The CDR3 DNA follows: TGTGCCAGCAGCCAAACCGGGACAGGGGTTTCACCCCTCCACTTT. It specifies CASSQTGTGVSPLHF.

V usage is TRBV21-1 and J usage is TRBJ1-2; TRBD1, the D gene given by the table, was not confirmed from the DNA. TRBV21-1 is designated a pseudogene. This CDR3 comprises 12 residues. DNA for the CDR3: TGTGCCAGCGTGGACAGGGGGCTAGGCTACACCTTC. Encoded protein: CASVDRGLGYTF.

The rearrangement links TRBV15 to TRBJ2-3; the D is unclear. This CDR3 has 12 amino acids. The germline CDR1 and CDR2 sequences are LNHNV and YYDKDF (reference sequence). The V and J ends lost 4 bases and 3 bases respectively, with 5 bases between them. The CDR3 DNA sequence: TGTGCCACCAGCATCGGGACAGATACGCAGTATTTT. Its translation: CATSIGTDTQYF. Full variable domain (outside the CDR3, taken from reference TRBV15 and TRBJ2-3): DAMVIQNPRYQVTQFGKPVTLSCSQTLNHNVMYWYQQKSSQAPKLLFHYYDKDFNNEADTPDNFQSRRPNTSFCFLDIRSPGLGDTAMYLCATSIGTDTQYFGPGTRLTVL.